One and the same sample provided the 26 T cell receptor beta chains below, sequenced in a study of monozygotic twins with inflammatory bowel disease (dated 2019 in TCRdb). Libraries came from 5' RACE. The sequencer listed for this sample is Illumina HiSeq 2500. TCRdb reprocessed the reads and provides one entry for every CDR3 protein sequence; no DNA is given. The sample has a few hundred thousand distinct CDR3 sequences on record. The top ten constitute 5.6% of the sample. The sequencing sample was made of blood. Receptors originate from a human donor with ulcerative colitis or Crohn's disease, or a healthy co-twin of an affected twin (not recorded which).

This chain connects TRBV6-1 to TRBJ2-5; the D call from TCRdb, TRBD1, cannot be confirmed without DNA. From germline, CDR1 is MNHNS and CDR2 SASEGT. This CDR3 region has 17 residues. The CDR3 here is CASKRGVERRLQETQYF.

The chain carries TRBV18 and TRBJ2-5; with no DNA, the TCRdb D assignment of TRBD2 cannot be verified. This CDR3 has 16 amino acids. Germline CDR1 and CDR2: KGHSH and LQKENI. The CDR3 reads CASSLQDYQGLETQYF.

V is TRBV6-5 and J is TRBJ1-5. From germline, CDR1 is MNHEY and CDR2 SVGAGI. CDR3 length: 14 amino acids. CDR3 sequence: CASSYSLGNQPQHF.

The chain employs TRBV28 and TRBJ1-5; TCRdb selects TRBD1, and the lack of DNA leaves this call unchecked. The germline V gene has CDR1 MDHEN and CDR2 SYDVKM. This CDR3 has 14 residues. The chain's CDR3 is CASKPGPLVDPQHF.

The chain links TRBV5-1 to TRBJ1-2. Germline CDR1 SGHRS, CDR2 YFSETQ. The CDR3 runs 12 residues. The CDR3 sequence: CASRVSLDGYTF.

The chain has TRBV7-2 and TRBJ1-5; TCRdb names TRBD1, which stays unverified in the absence of DNA. This CDR3 comprises 14 residues. CDR1 is SGHTA, CDR2 FQGNSA, per germline. This CDR3 reads CASSLGSGGQPQHF.

The chain carries TRBV29-1 and TRBJ2-3; TCRdb indicates TRBD1, and absent DNA this call remains unverified. In germline, CDR1 is SQVTM, CDR2 ANQGSEA. The CDR3 runs 15 residues. CDR3 sequence reads: CSVVEVRGFTDTQYF.

The chain recombines TRBV7-9 with TRBJ1-1; lacking DNA, the TRBD1 call made by TCRdb goes unchecked. This CDR3 comprises 14 residues. Germline V gene data show CDR1 as SEHNR and CDR2 as FQNEAQ (reference sequence). CDR3 protein: CASSRGRGLTEAFF.

This sequence joins TRBV28 and TRBJ1-1; without DNA, the TCRdb call of TRBD1 cannot be checked. Per germline, CDR1 MDHEN and CDR2 SYDVKM. This CDR3 is 13 amino acids long. CDR3 sequence reads: CASTGGFNTEAFF.

V gene TRBV15 combines with J gene TRBJ1-1. There are 11 residues in the CDR3. Germline CDR1 and CDR2: LNHNV and YYDKDF (reference sequence). The CDR3 sequence is CATSRNTEAFF.

V is TRBV7-2 and J is TRBJ2-3. There are 13 residues in the CDR3. From germline, CDR1 is SGHTA and CDR2 FQGNSA. CDR3 protein: CASSQRRTDTQYF. Combining the CDR3 with reference TRBV7-2 and TRBJ2-3 gives the whole variable domain GAGVSQSPSNKVTEKGKDVELRCDPISGHTALYWYRQSLGQGLEFLIYFQGNSAPDKSGLPSDRFSAERTGGSVSTLTIQRTQQEDSAVYLCASSQRRTDTQYFGPGTRLTVL.

The chain joins TRBV4-3 to TRBJ1-1. The V gene's germline CDR1 is LGHNA and CDR2 YSLEER. The CDR3 is made up of 15 amino acids. The CDR3 region is CASSQEPVANTEAFF.

V gene TRBV12-3 or TRBV12-4 combines with J gene TRBJ2-1; TCRdb gives TRBD1 as the D gene, but with no DNA this cannot be confirmed. There are 15 residues in the CDR3. CDR3 sequence reads: CASLSGGSPYNEQFF.

CDR3 sequence reads: CASRQAPGDYGYTF. V and J are TRBV12-3 or TRBV12-4 and TRBJ1-2; TCRdb's D gene call, TRBD1, goes unchecked for lack of DNA. This CDR3 is 14 amino acids long.

The chain has TRBV7-9 and TRBJ2-3; TCRdb outputs TRBD1, but without DNA this stays unchecked. CDR3 length: 16 amino acids. Per germline, CDR1 SEHNR and CDR2 FQNEAQ (reference sequence). CDR3 protein: CASSSLRGAYTDTQYF.

The V call is TRBV24-1, the J call TRBJ2-1; the TCRdb D gene call, TRBD1, has no DNA to confirm it. CDR3 length: 17 residues. In germline, CDR1 is KGHDR, CDR2 SFDVKD. Here the CDR3 reads CATSDPSLSGHYNEQFF.

The rearrangement uses TRBV6-1 and TRBJ2-7; TCRdb's D gene call, TRBD2, goes unchecked for lack of DNA. CDR3 size: 14 residues. The germline gives CDR1 MNHNS, CDR2 SASEGT. This chain's CDR3 is CAIAPGLTVLEQYF.

The chain links TRBV10-2 to TRBJ2-5; TCRdb gives TRBD1 as the D gene, but with no DNA this cannot be confirmed. This CDR3 region has 12 residues. Germline V gene sequence: CDR1 WSHSY, CDR2 SAAADI. CDR3 sequence reads: CASGTRAETQYF.

The CDR3 region is CASSLIATYEQYF. The chain uses TRBV7-9 and TRBJ2-7. Germline V gives CDR1 SEHNR, CDR2 FQNEAQ (reference sequence). This CDR3 has 13 amino acids. Together with reference TRBV7-9 and TRBJ2-7, the CDR3 gives the full variable domain: DTGVSQNPRHKITKRGQNVTFRCDPISEHNRLYWYRQTLGQGPEFLTYFQNEAQLEKSRLLSDRFSAERPKGSFSTLEIQRTEQGDSAMYLCASSLIATYEQYFGPGTRLTVT.

V gene TRBV24-1 combines with J gene TRBJ2-3; TCRdb gives TRBD1 as the D gene, but with no DNA this cannot be confirmed. Germline CDR1 KGHDR, CDR2 SFDVKD. CDR3 length: 16 amino acids. CDR3 sequence reads: CATSDPGTASTDTQYF.

The chain carries TRBV12-3 or TRBV12-4 and TRBJ2-3; TCRdb gives TRBD1 as the D gene, but with no DNA this cannot be confirmed. CDR3 length equals 15 residues. CDR3 sequence: CASSFRDNFEDTQYF.

The chain uses TRBV27 and TRBJ2-3; TCRdb gives TRBD1 as the D gene, but with no DNA this cannot be confirmed. There are 15 residues in the CDR3. The V gene's germline CDR1 is MNHEY and CDR2 SMNVEV (reference sequence). The CDR3 region is CASSLVGTGLTTQYF.

The chain combines TRBV3-1 with TRBJ2-2. The CDR3 extends over 12 amino acids. Per the germline V gene, CDR1 is LGHDT and CDR2 is YNNKEL (reference sequence). CDR3 amino acids: CASSQAAGELFF.

The chain combines TRBV7-9 with TRBJ2-7; TCRdb returns TRBD1, unconfirmable since there is no DNA. This CDR3 region has 14 residues. CDR1 and CDR2 from the germline V gene are SEHNR and FQNEAQ (reference sequence). The chain's CDR3 is CASSPGGLGYEQYF. The complete variable domain, with remaining parts taken from reference TRBV7-9 and TRBJ2-7, reads DTGVSQNPRHKITKRGQNVTFRCDPISEHNRLYWYRQTLGQGPEFLTYFQNEAQLEKSRLLSDRFSAERPKGSFSTLEIQRTEQGDSAMYLCASSPGGLGYEQYFGPGTRLTVT.

The V gene is TRBV9, the J gene TRBJ2-7; the TCRdb call, TRBD2, lacks DNA for checking. Germline CDR1 SGDLS, CDR2 YYNGEE. The CDR3 has 17 residues. The CDR3 sequence: CASPGRVAGYISYEQYF.

The chain couples TRBV3-1 to TRBJ2-3; TCRdb outputs TRBD1, but without DNA this stays unchecked. The CDR3 totals 15 residues. CDR1 and CDR2 (germline): LGHDT, YNNKEL (reference sequence). CDR3 amino acids: CASSQGGAATDTQYF.